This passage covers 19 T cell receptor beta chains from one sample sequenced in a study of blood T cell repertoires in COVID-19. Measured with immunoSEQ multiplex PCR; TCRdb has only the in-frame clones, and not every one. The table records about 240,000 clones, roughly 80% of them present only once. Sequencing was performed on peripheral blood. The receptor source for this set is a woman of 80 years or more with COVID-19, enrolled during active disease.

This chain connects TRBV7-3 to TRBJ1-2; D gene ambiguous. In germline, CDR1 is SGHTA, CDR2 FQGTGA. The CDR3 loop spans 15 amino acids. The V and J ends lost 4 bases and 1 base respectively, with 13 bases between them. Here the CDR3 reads CASSSRGGDNYGYTF. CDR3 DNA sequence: TGTGCCAGCAGCTCCCGCGGTGGTGATAACTATGGCTACACCTTC.

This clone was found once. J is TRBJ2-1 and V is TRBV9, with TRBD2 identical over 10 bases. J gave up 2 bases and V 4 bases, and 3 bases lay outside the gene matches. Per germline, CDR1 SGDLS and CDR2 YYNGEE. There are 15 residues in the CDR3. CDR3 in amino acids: CASSPSGGAYNEQFF. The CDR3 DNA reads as TGTGCCAGCAGCCCGAGCGGGGGGGCCTACAATGAGCAGTTCTTC.

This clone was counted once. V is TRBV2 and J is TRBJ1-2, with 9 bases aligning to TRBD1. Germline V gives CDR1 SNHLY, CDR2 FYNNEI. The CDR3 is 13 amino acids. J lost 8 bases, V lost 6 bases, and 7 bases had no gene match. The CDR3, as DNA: TGTGCCAGCAGCGAACAGGGGGCGCGGGGCTACACCTTC. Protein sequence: CASSEQGARGYTF.

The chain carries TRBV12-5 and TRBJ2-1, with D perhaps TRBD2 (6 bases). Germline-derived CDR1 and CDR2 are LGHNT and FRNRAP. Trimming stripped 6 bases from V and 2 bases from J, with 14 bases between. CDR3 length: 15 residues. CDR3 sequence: CASGGGRGPYNEQFF. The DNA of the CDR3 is TGTGCTAGTGGAGGAGGGCGGGGTCCCTACAATGAGCAGTTCTTC.

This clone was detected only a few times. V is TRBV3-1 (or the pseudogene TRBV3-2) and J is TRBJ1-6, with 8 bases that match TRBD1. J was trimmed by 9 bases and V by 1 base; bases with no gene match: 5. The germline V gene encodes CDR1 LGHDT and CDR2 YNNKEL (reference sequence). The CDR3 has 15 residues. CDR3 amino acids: CASSQVDRGGSPLHF. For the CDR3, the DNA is TGTGCCAGCAGCCAAGTTGACAGGGGCGGTTCACCCCTCCACTTT.

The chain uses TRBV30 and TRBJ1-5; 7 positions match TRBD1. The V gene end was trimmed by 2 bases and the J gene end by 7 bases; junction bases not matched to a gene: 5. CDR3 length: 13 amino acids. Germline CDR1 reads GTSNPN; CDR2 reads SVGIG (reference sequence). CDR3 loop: CAWSTGARQPQHF. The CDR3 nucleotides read TGTGCCTGGAGTACAGGGGCCCGGCAGCCCCAGCATTTT.

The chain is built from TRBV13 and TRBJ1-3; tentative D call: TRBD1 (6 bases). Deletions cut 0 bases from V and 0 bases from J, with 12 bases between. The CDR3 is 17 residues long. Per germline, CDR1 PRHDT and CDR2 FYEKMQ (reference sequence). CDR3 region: CASSLGSGDRSGNTIYF. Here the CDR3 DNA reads TGTGCCAGCAGCTTAGGATCAGGGGACCGCTCTGGAAACACCATATATTTT.

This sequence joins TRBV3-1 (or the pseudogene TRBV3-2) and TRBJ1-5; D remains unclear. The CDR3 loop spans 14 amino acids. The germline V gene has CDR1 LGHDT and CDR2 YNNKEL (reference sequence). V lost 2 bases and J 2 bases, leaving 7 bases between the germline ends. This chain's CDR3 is CASSQLGGNQPQHF. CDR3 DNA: TGTGCCAGCAGCCAATTGGGAGGCAATCAGCCCCAGCATTTT.

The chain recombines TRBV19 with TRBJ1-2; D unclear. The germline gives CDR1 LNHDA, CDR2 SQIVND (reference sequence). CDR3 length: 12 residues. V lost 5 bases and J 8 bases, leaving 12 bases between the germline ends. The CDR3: CASSPGAGGYTF. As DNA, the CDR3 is TGTGCCAGTAGTCCAGGAGCGGGGGGCTACACCTTC.

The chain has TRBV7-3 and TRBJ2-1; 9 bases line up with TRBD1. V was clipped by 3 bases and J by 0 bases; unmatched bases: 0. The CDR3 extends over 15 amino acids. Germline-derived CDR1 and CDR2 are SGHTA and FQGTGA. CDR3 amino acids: CASSLDRGSYNEQFF. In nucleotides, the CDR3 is TGTGCCAGCAGCTTGGACAGGGGCTCCTACAATGAGCAGTTCTTC.

The CDR3 loop is CASSPSGTGWLYNEQFF. CDR3 bases: TGTGCCAGCTCACCCTCCGGGACAGGGTGGCTCTACAATGAGCAGTTCTTC. V gene TRBV18 combines with J gene TRBJ2-1, with 9 bases fitting TRBD1. This CDR3 spans 17 amino acids. Germline assignment: CDR1 KGHSH and CDR2 LQKENI. V was pared by 3 bases and J by 3 bases, with 9 bases of the junction left unmatched.

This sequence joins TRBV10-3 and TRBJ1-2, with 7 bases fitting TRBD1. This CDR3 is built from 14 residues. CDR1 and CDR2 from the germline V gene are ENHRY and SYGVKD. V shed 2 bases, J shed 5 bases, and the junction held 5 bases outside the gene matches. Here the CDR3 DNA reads TGTGCCATCAGTGAGGCAGGGGGACCATATGGCTACACCTTC. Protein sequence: CAISEAGGPYGYTF.

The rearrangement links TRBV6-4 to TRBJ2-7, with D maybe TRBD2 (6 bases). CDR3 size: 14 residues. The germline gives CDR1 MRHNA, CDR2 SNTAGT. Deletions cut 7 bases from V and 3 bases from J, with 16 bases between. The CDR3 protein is CASNAGSIYYEQYF. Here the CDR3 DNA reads TGTGCCAGCAATGCCGGGAGTATCTACTACGAGCAGTACTTC.

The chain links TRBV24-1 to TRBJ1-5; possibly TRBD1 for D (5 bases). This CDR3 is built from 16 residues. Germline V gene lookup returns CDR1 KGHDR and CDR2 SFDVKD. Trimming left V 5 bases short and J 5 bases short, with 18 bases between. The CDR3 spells CATSASTVGGDQPQHF. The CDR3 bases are TGTGCCACCAGTGCTTCTACCGTCGGGGGAGATCAGCCCCAGCATTTT.

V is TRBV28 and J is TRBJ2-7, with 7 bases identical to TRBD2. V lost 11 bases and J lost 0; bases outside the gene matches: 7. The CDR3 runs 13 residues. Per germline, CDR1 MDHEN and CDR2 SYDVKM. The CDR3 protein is CASDGGDSYEQYF. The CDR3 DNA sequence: TGTGCCTCCGATGGGGGGGACTCCTACGAGCAGTACTTC.

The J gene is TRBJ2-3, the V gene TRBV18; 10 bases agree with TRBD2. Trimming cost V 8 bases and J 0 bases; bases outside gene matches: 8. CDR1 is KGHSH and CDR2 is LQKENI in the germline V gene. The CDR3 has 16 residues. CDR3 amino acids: CASNRGLATSTDTQYF. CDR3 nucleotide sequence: TGTGCCAGCAACAGGGGACTAGCGACTAGCACAGATACGCAGTATTTT.

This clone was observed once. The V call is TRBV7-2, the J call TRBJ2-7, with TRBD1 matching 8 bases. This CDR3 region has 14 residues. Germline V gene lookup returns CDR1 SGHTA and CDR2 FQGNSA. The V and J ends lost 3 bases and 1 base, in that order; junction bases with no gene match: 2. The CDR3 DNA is TGTGCCAGCAGCTTGGACAGGGTGTCCTACGAGCAGTACTTC. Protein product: CASSLDRVSYEQYF.

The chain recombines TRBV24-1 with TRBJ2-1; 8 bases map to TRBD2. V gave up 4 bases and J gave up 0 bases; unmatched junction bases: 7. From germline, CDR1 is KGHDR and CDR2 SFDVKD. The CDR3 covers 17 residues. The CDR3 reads CATSDWRAGGSYNEQFF. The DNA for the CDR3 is TGTGCCACCAGTGACTGGAGGGCGGGAGGCTCCTACAATGAGCAGTTCTTC.

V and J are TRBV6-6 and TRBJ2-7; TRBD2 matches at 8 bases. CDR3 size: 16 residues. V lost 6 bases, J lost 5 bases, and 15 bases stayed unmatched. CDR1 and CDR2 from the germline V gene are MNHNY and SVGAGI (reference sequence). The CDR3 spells CASSHHPGLGANEQYF. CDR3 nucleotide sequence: TGTGCCAGCAGCCATCATCCGGGACTAGGGGCAAACGAGCAGTACTTC.